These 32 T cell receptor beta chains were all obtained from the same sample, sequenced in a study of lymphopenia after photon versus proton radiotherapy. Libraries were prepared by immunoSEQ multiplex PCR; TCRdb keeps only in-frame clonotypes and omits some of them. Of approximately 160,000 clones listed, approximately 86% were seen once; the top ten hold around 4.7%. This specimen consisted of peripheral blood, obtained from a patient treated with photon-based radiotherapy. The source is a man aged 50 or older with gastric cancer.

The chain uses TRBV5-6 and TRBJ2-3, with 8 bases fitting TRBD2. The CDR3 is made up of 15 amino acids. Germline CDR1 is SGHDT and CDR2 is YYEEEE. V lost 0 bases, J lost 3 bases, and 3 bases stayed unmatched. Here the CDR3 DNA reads TGTGCCAGCAGCTTGGCAGGGACTAGTACAGATACGCAGTATTTT. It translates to CASSLAGTSTDTQYF.

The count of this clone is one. In DNA, the CDR3 is TGTGCCAGCAGCTTGACACTAGCGGGAATGGGCGAGCAGTACTTC. It encodes CASSLTLAGMGEQYF. The chain recombines TRBV5-6 with TRBJ2-7, with TRBD2 matching over 10 bases. V was clipped by 1 base and J by 6 bases; unmatched bases: 7. CDR1 is SGHDT, CDR2 YYEEEE, per germline. The CDR3 has 15 amino acids.

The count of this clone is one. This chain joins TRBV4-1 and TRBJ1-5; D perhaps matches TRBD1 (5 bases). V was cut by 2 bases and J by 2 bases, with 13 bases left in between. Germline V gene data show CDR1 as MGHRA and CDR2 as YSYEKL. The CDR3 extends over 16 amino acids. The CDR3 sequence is CASSQQGVARNQPQHF. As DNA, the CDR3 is TGCGCCAGCAGCCAACAGGGTGTGGCTCGCAATCAGCCCCAGCATTTT.

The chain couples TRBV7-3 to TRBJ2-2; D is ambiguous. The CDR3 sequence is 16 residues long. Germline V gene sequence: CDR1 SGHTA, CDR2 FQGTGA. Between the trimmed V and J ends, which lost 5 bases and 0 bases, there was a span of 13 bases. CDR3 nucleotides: TGTGCCAGCAGCCTCCTTAGATCGACGAACACCGGGGAGCTGTTTTTT. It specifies CASSLLRSTNTGELFF. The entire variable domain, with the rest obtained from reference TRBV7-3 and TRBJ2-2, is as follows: GAGVSQTPSNKVTEKGKYVELRCDPISGHTALYWYRQSLGQGPEFLIYFQGTGAADDSGLPNDRFFAVRPEGSVSTLKIQRTERGDSAVYLCASSLLRSTNTGELFFGEGSRLTVL.

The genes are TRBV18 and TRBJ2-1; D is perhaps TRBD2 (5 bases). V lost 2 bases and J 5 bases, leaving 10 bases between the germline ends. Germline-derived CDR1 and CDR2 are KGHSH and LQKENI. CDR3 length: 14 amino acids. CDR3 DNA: TGTGCCAGCTCACCAGTCAGGACTGACAATGAGCAGTTCTTC. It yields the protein CASSPVRTDNEQFF.

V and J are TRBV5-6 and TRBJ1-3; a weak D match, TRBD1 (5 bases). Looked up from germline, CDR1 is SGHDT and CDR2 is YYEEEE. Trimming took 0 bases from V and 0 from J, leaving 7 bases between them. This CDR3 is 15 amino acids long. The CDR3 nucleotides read TGTGCCAGCAGCTTGGTAGGGGTCTCTGGAAACACCATATATTTT. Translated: CASSLVGVSGNTIYF.

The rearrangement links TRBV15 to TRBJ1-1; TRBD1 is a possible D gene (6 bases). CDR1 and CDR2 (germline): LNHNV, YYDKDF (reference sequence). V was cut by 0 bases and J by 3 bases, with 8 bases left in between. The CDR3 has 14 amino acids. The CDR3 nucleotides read TGTGCCACCAGCAGAGATCAGGGGTACACTGAAGCTTTCTTT. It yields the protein CATSRDQGYTEAFF.

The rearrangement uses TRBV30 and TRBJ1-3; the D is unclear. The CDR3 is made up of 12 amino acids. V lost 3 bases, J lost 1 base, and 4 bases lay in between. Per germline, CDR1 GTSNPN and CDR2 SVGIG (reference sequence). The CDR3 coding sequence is TGTGCCTGGAGGGGGTCTGGAAACACCATATATTTT. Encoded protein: CAWRGSGNTIYF.

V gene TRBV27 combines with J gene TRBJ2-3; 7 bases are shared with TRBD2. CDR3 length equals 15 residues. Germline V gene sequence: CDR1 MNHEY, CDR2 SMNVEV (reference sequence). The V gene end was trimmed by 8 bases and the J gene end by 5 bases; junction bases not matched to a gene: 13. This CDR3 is CASGRLAGGVDTQYF. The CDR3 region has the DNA TGTGCCAGCGGCCGACTAGCAGGAGGGGTAGATACGCAGTATTTT.

DNA for the CDR3: TGTGCCAGCAGCCGGGACAGAGGGGAGACCCAGTACTTC. Residues: CASSRDRGETQYF. The rearrangement links TRBV7-2 to TRBJ2-5, with 7 bases lining up with TRBD1. The CDR3 contains 13 residues. The V and J ends lost 5 bases and 5 bases, in that order; junction bases with no gene match: 5. Germline CDR1 is SGHTA and CDR2 is FQGNSA. Full variable domain (missing parts from reference TRBV7-2 and TRBJ2-5): GAGVSQSPSNKVTEKGKDVELRCDPISGHTALYWYRQSLGQGLEFLIYFQGNSAPDKSGLPSDRFSAERTGGSVSTLTIQRTQQEDSAVYLCASSRDRGETQYFGPGTRLLVL.

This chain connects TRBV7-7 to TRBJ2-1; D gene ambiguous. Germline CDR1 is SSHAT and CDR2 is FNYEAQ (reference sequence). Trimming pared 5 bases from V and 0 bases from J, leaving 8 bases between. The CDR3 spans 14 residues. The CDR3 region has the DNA TGTGCCAGCAGCCTCTCGAGCTCCTACAATGAGCAGTTCTTC. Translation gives CASSLSSSYNEQFF.

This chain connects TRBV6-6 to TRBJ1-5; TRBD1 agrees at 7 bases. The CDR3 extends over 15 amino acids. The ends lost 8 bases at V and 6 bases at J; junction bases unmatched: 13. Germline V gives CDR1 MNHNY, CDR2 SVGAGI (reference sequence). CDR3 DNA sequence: TGTGCCAGCTGCCTACTTACAGGGGAGAGTCAGCCCCAGCATTTT. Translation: CASCLLTGESQPQHF.

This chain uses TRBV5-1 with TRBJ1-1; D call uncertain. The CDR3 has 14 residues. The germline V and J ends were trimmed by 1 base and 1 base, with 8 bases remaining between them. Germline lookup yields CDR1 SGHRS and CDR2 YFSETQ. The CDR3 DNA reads TGCGCCAGCAGCTTGAGTATGGGGAACACTGAAGCTTTCTTT. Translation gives CASSLSMGNTEAFF.

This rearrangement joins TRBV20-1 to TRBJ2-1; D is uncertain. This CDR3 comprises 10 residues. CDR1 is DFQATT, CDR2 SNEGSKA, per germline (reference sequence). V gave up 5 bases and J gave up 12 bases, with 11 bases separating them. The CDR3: CSAAFDAQFF. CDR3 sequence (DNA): TGCAGTGCTGCCTTCGATGCGCAGTTCTTC.

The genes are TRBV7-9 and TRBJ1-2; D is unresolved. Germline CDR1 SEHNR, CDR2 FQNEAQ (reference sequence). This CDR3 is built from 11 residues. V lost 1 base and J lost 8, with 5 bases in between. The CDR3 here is CASSLDRGYTF. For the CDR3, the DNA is TGTGCCAGCAGCTTAGACAGAGGCTACACCTTC.

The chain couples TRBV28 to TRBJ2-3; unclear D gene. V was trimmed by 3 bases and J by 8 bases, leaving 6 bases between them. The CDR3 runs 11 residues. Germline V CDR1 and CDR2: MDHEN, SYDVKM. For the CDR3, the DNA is TGTGCCAGCAGTTTCTTAGGTACGCAGTATTTT. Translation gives CASSFLGTQYF.

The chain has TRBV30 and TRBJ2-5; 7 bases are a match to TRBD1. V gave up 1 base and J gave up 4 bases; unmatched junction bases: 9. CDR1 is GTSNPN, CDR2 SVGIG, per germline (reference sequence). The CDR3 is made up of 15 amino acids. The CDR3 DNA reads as TGTGCCTGGAGTGCCCCGACAGGGATTAGAGAGACCCAGTACTTC. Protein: CAWSAPTGIRETQYF.

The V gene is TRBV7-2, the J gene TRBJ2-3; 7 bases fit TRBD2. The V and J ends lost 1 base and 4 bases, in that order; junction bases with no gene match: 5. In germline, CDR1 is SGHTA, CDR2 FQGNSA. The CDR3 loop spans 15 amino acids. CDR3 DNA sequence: TGTGCCAGCAGCTTAGTCGGGGGAGGGGCAGATACGCAGTATTTT. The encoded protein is CASSLVGGGADTQYF.

CDR3 DNA: TGTGCCAGCAGTGTTGGGGGGAGCACAGATACGCAGTATTTT. As protein: CASSVGGSTDTQYF. The chain recombines TRBV2 with TRBJ2-3, with D possibly being TRBD2 (6 bases). V lost 4 bases and J lost 0, with 8 bases in between. CDR1 and CDR2 from the germline V gene are SNHLY and FYNNEI. The CDR3 is 14 residues long. Full variable domain (remainder filled in from reference TRBV2 and TRBJ2-3): EPEVTQTPSHQVTQMGQEVILRCVPISNHLYFYWYRQILGQKVEFLVSFYNNEISEKSEIFDDQFSVERPDGSNFTLKIRSTKLEDSAMYFCASSVGGSTDTQYFGPGTRLTVL.

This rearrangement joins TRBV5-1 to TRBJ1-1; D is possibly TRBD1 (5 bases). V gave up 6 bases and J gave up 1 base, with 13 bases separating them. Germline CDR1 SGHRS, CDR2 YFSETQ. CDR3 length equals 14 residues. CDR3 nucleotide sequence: TGCGCCAGCAAACAGGACGAGAAGAACACTGAAGCTTTCTTT. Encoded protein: CASKQDEKNTEAFF.

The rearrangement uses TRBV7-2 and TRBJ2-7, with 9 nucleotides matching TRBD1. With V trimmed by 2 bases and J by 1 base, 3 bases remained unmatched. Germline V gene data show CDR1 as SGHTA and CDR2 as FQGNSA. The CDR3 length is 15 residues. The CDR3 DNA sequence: TGTGCCAGCAGCTTACCCGGGACAGGGTCCTACGAGCAGTACTTC. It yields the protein CASSLPGTGSYEQYF.

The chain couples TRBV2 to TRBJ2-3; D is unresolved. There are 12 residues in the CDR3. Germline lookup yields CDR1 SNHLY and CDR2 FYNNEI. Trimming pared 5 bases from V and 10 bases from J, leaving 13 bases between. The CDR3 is CASSPTLLAQYF. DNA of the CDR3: TGTGCCAGCAGTCCGACCCTGCTAGCGCAGTATTTT.

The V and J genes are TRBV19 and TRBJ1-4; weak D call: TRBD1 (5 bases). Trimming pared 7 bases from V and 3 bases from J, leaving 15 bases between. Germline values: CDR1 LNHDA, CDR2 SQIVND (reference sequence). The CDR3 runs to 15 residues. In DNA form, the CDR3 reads TGTGCCAGTACTCCGGGACGGAGGGCTAATGAAAAACTGTTTTTT. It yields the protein CASTPGRRANEKLFF.

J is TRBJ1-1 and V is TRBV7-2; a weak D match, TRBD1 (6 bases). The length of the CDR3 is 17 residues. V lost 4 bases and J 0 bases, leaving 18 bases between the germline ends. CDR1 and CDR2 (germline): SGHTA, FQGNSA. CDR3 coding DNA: TGTGCCAGCAGCTCCCCACCCGGACAGCGAATGAACACTGAAGCTTTCTTT. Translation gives CASSSPPGQRMNTEAFF.

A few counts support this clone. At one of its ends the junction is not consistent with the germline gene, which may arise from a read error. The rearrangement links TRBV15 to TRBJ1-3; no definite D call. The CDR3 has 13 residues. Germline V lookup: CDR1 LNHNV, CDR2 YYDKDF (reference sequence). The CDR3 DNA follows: TGTGCCACCAGCAGCCTCGACCGGGATTCTCTCAATTTT. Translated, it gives CATSSLDRDSLNF.

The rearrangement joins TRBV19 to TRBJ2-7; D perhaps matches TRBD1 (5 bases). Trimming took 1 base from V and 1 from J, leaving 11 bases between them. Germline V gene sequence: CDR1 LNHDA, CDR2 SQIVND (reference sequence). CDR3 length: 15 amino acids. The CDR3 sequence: CASSIALGVSYEQYF. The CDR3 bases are TGTGCCAGTAGTATAGCTCTAGGGGTATCCTACGAGCAGTACTTC.

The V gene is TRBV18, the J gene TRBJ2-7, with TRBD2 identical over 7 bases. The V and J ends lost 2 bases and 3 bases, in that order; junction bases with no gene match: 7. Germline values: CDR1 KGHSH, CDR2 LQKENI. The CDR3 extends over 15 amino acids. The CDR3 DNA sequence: TGTGCCAGCTCACCAACGGGGGGAGGAGGCTACGAGCAGTACTTC. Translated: CASSPTGGGGYEQYF.

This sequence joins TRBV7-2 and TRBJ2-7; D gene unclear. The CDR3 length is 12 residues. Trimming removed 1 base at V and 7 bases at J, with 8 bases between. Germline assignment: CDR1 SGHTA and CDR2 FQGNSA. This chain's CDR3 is CASSLDPREQYF. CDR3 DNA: TGTGCCAGCAGCTTAGATCCCCGGGAGCAGTACTTC.

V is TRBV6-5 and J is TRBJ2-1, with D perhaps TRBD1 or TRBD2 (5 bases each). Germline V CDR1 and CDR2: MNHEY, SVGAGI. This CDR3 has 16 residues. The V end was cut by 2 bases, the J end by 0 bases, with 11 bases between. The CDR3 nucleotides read TGTGCCAGCAGTTACCGGGGACGGAGCTCCTACAATGAGCAGTTCTTC. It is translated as CASSYRGRSSYNEQFF.

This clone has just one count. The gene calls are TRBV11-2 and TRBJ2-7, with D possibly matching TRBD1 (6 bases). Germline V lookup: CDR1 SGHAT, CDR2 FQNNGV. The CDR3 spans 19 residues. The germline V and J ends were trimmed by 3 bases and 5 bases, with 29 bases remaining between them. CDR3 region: CASSFILLLGTSSSNEQYF. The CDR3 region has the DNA TGTGCCAGCAGCTTTATACTGTTGCTCGGGACATCCTCGTCGAACGAGCAGTACTTC.

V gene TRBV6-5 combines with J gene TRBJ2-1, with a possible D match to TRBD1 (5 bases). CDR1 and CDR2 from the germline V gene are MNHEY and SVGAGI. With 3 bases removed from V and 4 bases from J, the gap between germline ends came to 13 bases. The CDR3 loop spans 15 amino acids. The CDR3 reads CASSYRKGRYNEQFF. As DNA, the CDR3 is TGTGCCAGCAGTTATAGGAAGGGGCGATACAATGAGCAGTTCTTC.

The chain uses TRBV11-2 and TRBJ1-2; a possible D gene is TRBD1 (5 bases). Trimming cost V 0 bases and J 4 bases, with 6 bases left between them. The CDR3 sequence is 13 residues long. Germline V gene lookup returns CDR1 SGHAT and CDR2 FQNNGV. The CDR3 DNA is TGTGCCAGCAGCTTAGAGGGGGGCTATGGCTACACCTTC. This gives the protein CASSLEGGYGYTF.